This TCR beta chain derives from a study of molecular identifiers for immune sequencing clone quantification. Overall study findings and caveats: Over 99% of CMV-specific effector molecules, but under 1% of naive ones, were in clones above 20 copies.

Naive CD8 libraries used 20,000 to 1,000,000 sorted cells and 10%, 30% or 50% RNA. CD8+CD4-CCR7+CD45RA+ cells were sorted as naive CD8 T cells. Points on this clonotype: Its matching antigen is unknown.

This CDR3 spans 12 amino acids. Germline V CDR1 and CDR2: MNHEY, SMNVEV (reference sequence). V lost 5 bases, J lost 3 bases, and 5 bases lay in between. Each CDR3 protein is one row after TCRdb ran MiXCR on the PCR reads. This table has some 590,000 distinct CDR3 sequences, around 25% appearing once. This sequence was found in a human donor in good health. Some libraries in this study had Jurkat cell RNA spiked in. Sequenced input: naive CD8+ T cells from blood, with Jurkat cell RNA spiked in. Subset denoted: FACS-sorted CD8+CD4-CCR7+CD45RA+ naive T cells. The chain combines TRBV27 with TRBJ2-1; D is unclear. DNA of the CDR3: TGTGCCAGCAGTGATCTCTACAATGAGCAGTTCTTC. Its protein product is CASSDLYNEQFF.